One and the same sample provided the 13 T cell receptor beta chains below, sequenced in a study of T cells after yellow fever vaccination (dated by TCRdb to between 2018 and 2021). The sample's treatment or condition label, decoded: live attenuated yellow fever vaccine strain. Receptor libraries were prepared by 5' RACE. The instrument was an Illumina HiSeq 2500. Clones were called with MiXCR by TCRdb after fastp trimmed the public reads at Q25, and only in-frame beta chains were retained. Merged by CDR3 protein, the rows form single entries marked with the most common genes and DNA. The sample table shows around 500,000 distinct CDR3 sequences, and just over 20% are seen once. The ten biggest clones cover 16% of the sample. The starting material was PBMCs, obtained about 20 days after the first yellow fever vaccination. The receptors were sampled from a man in his late teens or twenties who received the YFV17D yellow fever vaccine.

This clonotype turned up a few times. The chain is built from TRBV9 and TRBJ1-3; no firm D call. The germline V and J ends were trimmed by 0 bases and 4 bases, with 14 bases remaining between them. This CDR3 is 16 amino acids long. Germline V CDR1 and CDR2: SGDLS, YYNGEE. The DNA of the CDR3 is TGTGCCAGCAGCGTAGGAAGCCCCAAGAACGGAAACACCATATATTTT. Translation: CASSVGSPKNGNTIYF.

CDR3 DNA: TGTGCCAGCAGTCGGGATGGGGGAAACACTGAAGCTTTCTTT. Residues: CASSRDGGNTEAFF. This chain connects TRBV27 to TRBJ1-1, with D tentatively TRBD1 (5 bases). The CDR3 consists of 14 residues. V gave up 5 bases and J gave up 2 bases, with 12 bases separating them. Germline-derived CDR1 and CDR2 are MNHEY and SMNVEV (reference sequence).

This rearrangement joins TRBV5-1 to TRBJ2-3; a possible D gene is TRBD2 (5 bases). The V and J ends lost 2 bases and 2 bases respectively, with 12 bases between them. The CDR3 loop spans 15 amino acids. Germline values: CDR1 SGHRS, CDR2 YFSETQ. CDR3 protein: CASSFGVAITDTQYF. In DNA, the CDR3 is TGCGCCAGCAGCTTCGGGGTAGCAATCACAGATACGCAGTATTTT.

V usage is TRBV24-1 and J usage is TRBJ2-2, with a tentative D call TRBD2 (6 bases). V gave up 8 bases and J gave up 1 base, with 7 bases separating them. Germline assignment: CDR1 KGHDR and CDR2 SFDVKD. The CDR3 loop spans 13 amino acids. CDR3 nucleotides: TGTGCCACCATCGGGGGGAACACCGGGGAGCTGTTTTTT. It yields the protein CATIGGNTGELFF.

Ten or more counts support this clonotype. V is TRBV10-3 and J is TRBJ1-1, with D perhaps TRBD1 (6 bases). CDR1 is ENHRY and CDR2 is SYGVKD in the germline V gene. V was cut by 9 bases and J by 1 base, with 12 bases left in between. CDR3 length equals 13 residues. The CDR3 DNA sequence: TGTGCCATTCGCGGGACACCGAACACTGAAGCTTTCTTT. As protein: CAIRGTPNTEAFF.

This chain uses TRBV12-3 or TRBV12-4 with TRBJ2-7, with D maybe TRBD1 (6 bases). This CDR3 region has 15 residues. The ends were cut back, 3 bases at V and 0 bases at J, with 12 bases in the middle. CDR3 sequence reads: CASSLAHRDSYEQYF. The CDR3 DNA sequence: TGTGCCAGCAGTTTGGCCCACAGGGACTCCTACGAGCAGTACTTC.

This sequence joins TRBV7-3 and TRBJ2-3; maybe TRBD2 (6 bases). V lost 8 bases to trimming and J lost 4 bases, with 16 bases between them. CDR1 and CDR2 (germline): SGHTA, FQGTGA. There are 14 residues in the CDR3. This chain's CDR3 is CASSLSGVSDTQYF. For the CDR3, the DNA is TGTGCCAGCTCCTTGTCGGGGGTCTCAGATACGCAGTATTTT. The entire variable domain, with the rest obtained from reference TRBV7-3 and TRBJ2-3, is as follows: GAGVSQTPSNKVTEKGKYVELRCDPISGHTALYWYRQSLGQGPEFLIYFQGTGAADDSGLPNDRFFAVRPEGSVSTLKIQRTERGDSAVYLCASSLSGVSDTQYFGPGTRLTVL.

This chain uses TRBV4-3 with TRBJ2-3; 13 bases line up with TRBD2. The CDR3 consists of 17 residues. The J segment lost 1 base and the V segment lost 4 bases, leaving 5 bases of the junction unmatched. Germline V gene sequence: CDR1 LGHNA, CDR2 YSLEER. In nucleotides, the CDR3 is TGCGCCAGCAGCCCTGGGACTAGCGGGGTGGGCACAGATACGCAGTATTTT. This sequence encodes CASSPGTSGVGTDTQYF.

This chain joins TRBV15 and TRBJ2-5; D call uncertain. The CDR3 length is 13 residues. Germline assignment: CDR1 LNHNV and CDR2 YYDKDF (reference sequence). The V and J ends lost 0 bases and 1 base respectively, with 3 bases between them. CDR3 amino acids: CATSREVQETQYF. The CDR3, as DNA: TGTGCCACCAGCAGAGAAGTCCAAGAGACCCAGTACTTC.

This clonotype was seen a few times. The chain carries TRBV20-1 and TRBJ2-1; no clear D. Germline lookup yields CDR1 DFQATT and CDR2 SNEGSKA (reference sequence). Trimming shortened V by 3 bases and J by 3 bases, and 18 bases separated the two germline ends. The CDR3 sequence is 16 residues long. In nucleotides, the CDR3 is TGCAGTGCTAGCCCGCTGGACCCCAAAGGCTACAATGAGCAGTTCTTC. Translating gives CSASPLDPKGYNEQFF.

The J gene is TRBJ2-5, the V gene TRBV20-1; D may correspond to TRBD1 or TRBD2 (6 bases each). CDR3 length: 13 residues. Germline V lookup: CDR1 DFQATT, CDR2 SNEGSKA (reference sequence). The V end was cut by 5 bases, the J end by 0 bases, with 10 bases between. The CDR3 sequence: CSARGPDQETQYF. CDR3 bases: TGCAGTGCTCGGGGGCCAGACCAAGAGACCCAGTACTTC.

The chain recombines TRBV7-2 with TRBJ2-1; 8 nucleotides align to TRBD2. Germline V lookup: CDR1 SGHTA, CDR2 FQGNSA. CDR3 length: 12 amino acids. The junction had 0 bases not matched to a gene; V was cut back by 1 base and J by 10 bases. CDR3 DNA sequence: TGTGCCAGCAGCTTAGAGCGGGGGGAGCAGTTCTTC. This sequence encodes CASSLERGEQFF.

V and J are TRBV6-1 and TRBJ1-6; 9 bases are shared with TRBD1. The trim removed 7 bases at V and 8 bases at J, leaving 9 bases unmatched. CDR3 length: 15 amino acids. Germline V CDR1 and CDR2: MNHNS, SASEGT. CDR3 coding DNA: TGTGCCAGCACCCATGGGACAGGGAGGGATTCACCCCTCCACTTT. Translated: CASTHGTGRDSPLHF.